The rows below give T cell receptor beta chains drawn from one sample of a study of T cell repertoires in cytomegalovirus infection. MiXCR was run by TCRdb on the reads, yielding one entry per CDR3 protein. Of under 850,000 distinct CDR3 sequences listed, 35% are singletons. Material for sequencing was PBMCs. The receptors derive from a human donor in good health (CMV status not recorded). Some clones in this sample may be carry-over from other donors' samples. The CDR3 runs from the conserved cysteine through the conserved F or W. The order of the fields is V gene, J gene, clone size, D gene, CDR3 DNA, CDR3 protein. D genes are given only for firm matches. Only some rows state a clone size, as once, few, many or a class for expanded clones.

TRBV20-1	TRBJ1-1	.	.	TGCAGTGCTAGACAACAAGACCCAAGGCGGGGTGAAGCTTTCTTT	CSARQQDPRRGEAFF
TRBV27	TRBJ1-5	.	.	TGTGCCAGCAGGACAGACGGTCGCAATCAGCCCCAGCATTTT	CASRTDGRNQPQHF
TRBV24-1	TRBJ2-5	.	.	TGTGCCACCAGTGTTTCCGGGGAAGAGACCCAGTACTTC	CATSVSGEETQYF
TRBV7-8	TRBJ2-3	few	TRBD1	TGTGCCAGCAGCTTTCCGGACAGGGTGGTCACAGATACGCAGTATTTT	CASSFPDRVVTDTQYF
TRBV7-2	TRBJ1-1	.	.	TGTGCCAGCAGCCTGACTATCTGGACTGAAGCTTTCTTT	CASSLTIWTEAFF
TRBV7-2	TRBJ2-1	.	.	TGTGCCAGCAGCTTCCAGGCTGGAGTGCTCAATGAGCAGTTCTTC	CASSFQAGVLNEQFF
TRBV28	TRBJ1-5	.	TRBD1	TGTGCCAGCAGCTTAGACAGGGAACTACAGGGGGGGGATCAGCCCCAGCATTTT	CASSLDRELQGGDQPQHF
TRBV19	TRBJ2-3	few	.	TGTGCCAGTAGTGGCAGAAAACCCACAGATACGCAGTATTTT	CASSGRKPTDTQYF
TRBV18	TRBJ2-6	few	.	TGTGCCAGCTCACCCCAACCCCTGACGGCAGGGGCCAACGTCCTGACTTTC	CASSPQPLTAGANVLTF
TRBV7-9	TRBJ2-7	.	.	TGTGCCAGCAGCCCAAGGGCTAACTCCTACGAGCAGTACTTC	CASSPRANSYEQYF
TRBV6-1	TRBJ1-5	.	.	TGTGCCACTCTTGACAGGACCACACGGAGTCAGCCCCAGCATTTT	CATLDRTTRSQPQHF
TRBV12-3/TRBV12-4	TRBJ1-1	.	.	TGTGCCAGCAGCCCAAGACAGGCGGCGGGGGTCCCTGAAGCTTTCTTT	CASSPRQAAGVPEAFF
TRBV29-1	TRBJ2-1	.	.	TGCAGCGTTCTCAGGGGTATCAATGAGCAGTTCTTC	CSVLRGINEQFF
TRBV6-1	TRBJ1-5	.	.	TGTGCCAGCAGTGAGCCAGGGTCGGGGGTGAATCAGCCCCAGCATTTT	CASSEPGSGVNQPQHF
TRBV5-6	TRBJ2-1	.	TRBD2	TGTGCCAGCAGCCCTAAGCTAGCGGGGGCGTACAATGAGCAGTTCTTC	CASSPKLAGAYNEQFF
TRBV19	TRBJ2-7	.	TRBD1	TGTGCCAGTAGCGCCGGCAGGGGGCAGACCTACGAGCAGTACTTC	CASSAGRGQTYEQYF
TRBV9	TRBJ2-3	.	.	TGTGCCAGCAGCGTAATGAAGACAGATACGCAGTATTTT	CASSVMKTDTQYF
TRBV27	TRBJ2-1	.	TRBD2	TGTGCCAGCAGTTTGGGACTAGCGGGAGTGAAGAGCTCCTACAATGAGCAGTTCTTC	CASSLGLAGVKSSYNEQFF
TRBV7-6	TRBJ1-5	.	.	TGTGCCAGCAGCTCAGGACATGGGGACGGGTTTAGCAATCAGCCCCAGCATTTT	CASSSGHGDGFSNQPQHF
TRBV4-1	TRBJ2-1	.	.	TGTGCCAGCAGCCAAGGCGCGGGGAGGCTGTTCTTC	CASSQGAGRLFF
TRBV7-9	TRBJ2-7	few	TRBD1	TGTGCCAGCAGCCAACCGGGGACAGACTACGAGCAGTACTTC	CASSQPGTDYEQYF
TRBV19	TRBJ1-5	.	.	TGTGCCAGTAGTATAGGGCGGACAGGCAATCAGCCCCAGCATTTT	CASSIGRTGNQPQHF
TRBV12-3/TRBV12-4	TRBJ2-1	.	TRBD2	TGTGCCAGCAGTTTAAGACTAGCGGGAGCAAATGAGCAGTTCTTC	CASSLRLAGANEQFF
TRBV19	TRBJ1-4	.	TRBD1	TGTGCCAGTAACCAGGGGGGATTGGAACTGTTTTTT	CASNQGGLELFF
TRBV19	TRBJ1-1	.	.	TGTGCCAGTAGTTTCAGGAGGTCCCTCTCTGAGACTGAAGCTTTCTTT	CASSFRRSLSETEAFF
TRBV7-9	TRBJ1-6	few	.	TGTGCCAGCAGCCGCGCCGCAGGGACCTATAATTCACCCCTCCACTTT	CASSRAAGTYNSPLHF
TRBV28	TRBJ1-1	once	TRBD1	TGTGCCAGCAGTTCGAGGTCCGACAGGGGGTACACTGAAGCTTTCTTT	CASSSRSDRGYTEAFF
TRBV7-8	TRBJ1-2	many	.	TGTGCCAGTACGGAGGACGGCAAAATCTATGGCTACACCTTC	CASTEDGKIYGYTF
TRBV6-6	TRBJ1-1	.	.	TGTGCCAGCAGTCACCATAGGGACCCAAACACTGAAGCTTTCTTT	CASSHHRDPNTEAFF
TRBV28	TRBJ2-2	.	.	TGTGCCAGCACCCGGGGGAACACCGGGGAGCTGTTTTTT	CASTRGNTGELFF
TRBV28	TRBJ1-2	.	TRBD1	TGTGCCAGCAGGGGGACAGGCGAGGTTTTTGGCTACACCTTC	CASRGTGEVFGYTF
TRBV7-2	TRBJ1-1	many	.	TGTGCCAGCAGCTTACAAGACAACACTGAAGCTTTCTTT	CASSLQDNTEAFF
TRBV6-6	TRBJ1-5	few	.	TGTGCCAGCAGCCGTCTAGCAAGGGGGTATATGAGCAATCAGCCCCAGCATTTT	CASSRLARGYMSNQPQHF
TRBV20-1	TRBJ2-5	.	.	TGCAGTGCTCGAGGGGGAAGAGAGACCCAGTACTTC	CSARGGRETQYF
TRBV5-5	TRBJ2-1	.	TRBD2	TGTGCCAGCAGCCCCCTAGCGGGAGAGGGGAGGCAGTTCTTC	CASSPLAGEGRQFF
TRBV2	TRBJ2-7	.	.	TGTGCCAGCAGTGCCCATCTGCGTGAGCAGTACTTC	CASSAHLREQYF
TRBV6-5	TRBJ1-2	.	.	TGTGCCCCCGCCGTGGGAGCTAACTATGTCGACACCTTC	CAPAVGANYVDTF
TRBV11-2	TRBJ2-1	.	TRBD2	TGTGCCAGCAGCTCACTAGCGGGATTTTCCAATGAGCAGTTCTTC	CASSSLAGFSNEQFF
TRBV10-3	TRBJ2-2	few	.	TGTGCCATCAGTGAGCCGCCCCGCAAAAGGACGAACGCCGGGGAGCTGTTTTTT	CAISEPPRKRTNAGELFF
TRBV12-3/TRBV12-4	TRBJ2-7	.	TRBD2	TGTGCCAGCAGGTCTAGCGGGAGTAGGGGTCTCGAGCAGTACTTC	CASRSSGSRGLEQYF
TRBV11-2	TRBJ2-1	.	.	TGTGCCAGCAGCCTAGGACAGCGACGGGACAATGAGCAGTTCTTC	CASSLGQRRDNEQFF
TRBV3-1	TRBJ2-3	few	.	TGTGCCAGCAGCCCCGGGACATCCCAGGCTACGCAGTATTTT	CASSPGTSQATQYF
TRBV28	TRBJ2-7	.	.	TGTGCCAGCTCCAGGGTGTCGAACGAGCAGTACTTC	CASSRVSNEQYF
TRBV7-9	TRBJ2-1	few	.	TGTGCCAGCAGCTTATTCAGCGGACACGTTACGTTCTTC	CASSLFSGHVTFF
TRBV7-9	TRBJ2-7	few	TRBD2	TGTGCCAGCAGCGGAGGGACTAGCGGGACCCGGTACGAGCAGTACTTC	CASSGGTSGTRYEQYF
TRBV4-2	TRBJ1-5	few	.	TGTGCCAGCAGCCTGCGAACGTCCCTAAGCAATCAGCCCCAGCATTTT	CASSLRTSLSNQPQHF
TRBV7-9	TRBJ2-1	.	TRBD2	TGTGCCAGCAGCCCCCTGGGACTAGCGGACTCCTACAATGAGCAGTTCTTC	CASSPLGLADSYNEQFF
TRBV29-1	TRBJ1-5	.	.	TGCAGCGCCCGAACAAAAGTGTCAGAGCCCCAGCATTTT	CSARTKVSEPQHF
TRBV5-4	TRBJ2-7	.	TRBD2	TGTGCCAGCAGCCCCTCACTAGCGGGAACGGGGGAGCAGTACTTC	CASSPSLAGTGEQYF
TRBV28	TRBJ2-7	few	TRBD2	TGTGCCAGCAGAGGCCGGGCTAGCGGATCCTACGAGCAGTACTTC	CASRGRASGSYEQYF